This T cell receptor (beta chain) was identified in a study of blood T cell repertoires in COVID-19. Under the authors' procedure: Counts of nucleated cells, estimated from reference gene primer amplification, were obtained. Clones were read by immunoSEQ multiplex PCR, and TCRdb kept only the in-frame ones, dropping some. Clonal size and the V and J genes are those of that table, whereas D and trimming came from the DNA. The sample lists under 200,000 clones; roughly 80% were seen once. Germline-derived CDR1 and CDR2 are LGHDT and YNNKEL (reference sequence). The CDR3 is made up of 14 amino acids. The V end was cut by 8 bases, the J end by 1 base, with 14 bases between.

The V gene is TRBV3-1 (or the pseudogene TRBV3-2), the J gene TRBJ1-1; possible D gene TRBD1, 5 bases. The sample was peripheral blood. This clonotype originated in a woman aged 30 to 39 with acute or convalescent COVID-19. The chain's CDR3 is CASLNRGGNTEAFF. Written as DNA, the CDR3 is TGTGCCAGCCTAAACCGGGGGGGGAACACTGAAGCTTTCTTT.